This T cell receptor (beta chain) emerged from a study of CD8+ T cells in alopecia areata. Notes on this clone: Its antigen remains unknown.

This CDR3 is 13 amino acids long. Per germline, CDR1 MNHEY and CDR2 SVGAGI. V was shortened by 2 bases and J by 7 bases, with 6 bases between the two germline ends. Notes on the study in general: How baseline CD8+ expansion relates to response remains uncertain (there was one nonresponder). Scalp and blood samples kept many expanded lesional clones throughout tofacitinib. Sequence data from scalp samples additionally include resident alphabeta T cells of normal skin.

Treatment: oral pan-JAK inhibitor, 5-10 mg twice daily. Extracted RNA was reverse transcribed into cDNA, the sequencing template. TCRdb's copy holds only in-frame clones and misses some; the assay was immunoSEQ multiplex PCR. The sample has 160,000 or so clones; approximately 65% are singletons. The sample was CD4+ T cells sorted from blood, taken at week 4, from a patient treated with tofacitinib. The sequence came from a human donor with alopecia areata. The genes are TRBV6-5 and TRBJ1-6; D gene ambiguous. The CDR3 DNA reads TGTGCCAGCAGTTACCTGAGGAATTCACCCCTCCACTTT. It yields the protein CASSYLRNSPLHF.